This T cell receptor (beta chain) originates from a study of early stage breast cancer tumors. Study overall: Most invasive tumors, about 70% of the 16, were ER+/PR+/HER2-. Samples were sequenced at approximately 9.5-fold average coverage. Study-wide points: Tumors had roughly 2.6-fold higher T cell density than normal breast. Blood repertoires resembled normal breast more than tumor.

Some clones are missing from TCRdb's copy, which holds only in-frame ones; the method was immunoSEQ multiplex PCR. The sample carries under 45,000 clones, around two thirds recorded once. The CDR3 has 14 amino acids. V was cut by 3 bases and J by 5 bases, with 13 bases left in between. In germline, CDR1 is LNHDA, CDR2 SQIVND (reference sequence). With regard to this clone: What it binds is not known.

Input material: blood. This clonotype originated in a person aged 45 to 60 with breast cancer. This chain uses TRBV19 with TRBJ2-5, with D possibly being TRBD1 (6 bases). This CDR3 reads CASSMGAGGETQYF. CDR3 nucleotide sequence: TGTGCCAGTAGTATGGGGGCGGGCGGGGAGACCCAGTACTTC.